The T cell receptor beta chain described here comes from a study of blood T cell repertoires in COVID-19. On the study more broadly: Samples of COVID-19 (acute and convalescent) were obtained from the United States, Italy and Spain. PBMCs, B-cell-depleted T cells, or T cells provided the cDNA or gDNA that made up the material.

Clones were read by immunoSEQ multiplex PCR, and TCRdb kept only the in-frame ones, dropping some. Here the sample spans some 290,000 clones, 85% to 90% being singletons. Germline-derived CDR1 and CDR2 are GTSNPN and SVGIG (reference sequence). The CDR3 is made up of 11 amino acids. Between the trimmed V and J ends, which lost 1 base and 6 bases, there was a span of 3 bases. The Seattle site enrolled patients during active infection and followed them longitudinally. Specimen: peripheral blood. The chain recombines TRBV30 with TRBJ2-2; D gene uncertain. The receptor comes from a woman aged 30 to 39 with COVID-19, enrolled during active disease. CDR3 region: CAWSGAGELFF. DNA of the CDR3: TGTGCCTGGAGTGGAGCCGGGGAGCTGTTTTTT.